The rows below give T cell receptor beta chains drawn from one sample of a study of T cells after yellow fever vaccination. TCRdb ran MiXCR on the 5' RACE reads and lists one entry per CDR3 protein. Here the sample spans 300,000 to 400,000 distinct CDR3 sequences, approximately 4.2% being singletons. The specimen was PBMCs, collected 5 days after the yellow fever booster vaccination. These receptors came from a man younger than 35 who received the YFV17D yellow fever vaccine. Each CDR3 is given with its conserved first and last residue. Each record gives: V gene, clone size, CDR3 protein. Clone size is not always given. Where it is, it says once, few, many or a class for expanded clones.

v_gene: TRBV2; abundance: many; CDR3aa: CASQRTGVGNQPQHF
v_gene: TRBV7-9; abundance: few; CDR3aa: CASSYPTGGSEKLFF
v_gene: TRBV6-5; abundance: -; CDR3aa: CASTRGGRGGELFF
v_gene: TRBV5-1; abundance: many; CDR3aa: CASSLGPAGTGETQYF
v_gene: TRBV27; abundance: -; CDR3aa: CASSLSPGDNEKLFF
v_gene: TRBV25-1; abundance: few; CDR3aa: CASSAPLADQETQYF
v_gene: TRBV7-9; abundance: -; CDR3aa: CASRDGVDQPQHF
v_gene: TRBV20-1; abundance: -; CDR3aa: CSAQRGNWNTEAFF
v_gene: TRBV18; abundance: -; CDR3aa: CASSPISSETNTEAFF
v_gene: TRBV7-9; abundance: -; CDR3aa: CASSPRAGGAAETQYF
v_gene: TRBV5-1; abundance: few; CDR3aa: CASSLGVRSNEQFF
v_gene: TRBV5-1; abundance: many; CDR3aa: CASTSRSARPGSDDYEQYF
v_gene: TRBV29-1; abundance: -; CDR3aa: CSVDGLAGGSGELFF
v_gene: TRBV29-1; abundance: many; CDR3aa: CSAGQGVATEAFF
v_gene: TRBV30; abundance: few; CDR3aa: CAWGLYEQYF
v_gene: TRBV20-1; abundance: few; CDR3aa: CSAPRRVPRFF
v_gene: TRBV7-6; abundance: many; CDR3aa: CASSKKWQRGTEAFF
v_gene: TRBV5-1; abundance: -; CDR3aa: CASSLGQGWYQETQYF
v_gene: TRBV5-1; abundance: many; CDR3aa: CASSLVGDRDSPLHF
v_gene: TRBV7-8; abundance: -; CDR3aa: CASSSFELDQPQHF
v_gene: TRBV18; abundance: -; CDR3aa: CASSREGQAASPLHF
v_gene: TRBV21-1; abundance: -; CDR3aa: CASSAHPGGSYNEQFF
v_gene: TRBV6-1; abundance: few; CDR3aa: CASNVWNTGELFF
v_gene: TRBV7-8; abundance: -; CDR3aa: CASSSRTGPFGYTF
v_gene: TRBV5-1; abundance: many; CDR3aa: CASSLAAGGATDTQYF
v_gene: TRBV4-2; abundance: few; CDR3aa: CASSQAQGRLITGELFF
v_gene: TRBV10-3; abundance: -; CDR3aa: CAISEKAGGHTDTQYF
v_gene: TRBV3-1; abundance: few; CDR3aa: CASSPLTSGLETQYF
v_gene: TRBV19; abundance: many; CDR3aa: CASSLQDSENIQYF
v_gene: TRBV6-2/TRBV6-3; abundance: -; CDR3aa: CATLWDGETQYF
v_gene: TRBV4-2; abundance: many; CDR3aa: CASSHRTGELFF
v_gene: TRBV21-1; abundance: many; CDR3aa: CASSKGRQNTEAFF
v_gene: TRBV24-1; abundance: -; CDR3aa: CATSDGTAYGYTF
v_gene: TRBV11-3; abundance: few; CDR3aa: CASSPGAGDTGELFF
v_gene: TRBV7-7; abundance: few; CDR3aa: CASSSGGVRGANVLTF
v_gene: TRBV12-3/TRBV12-4; abundance: few; CDR3aa: CASNPDRSNQPQHF
v_gene: TRBV24-1; abundance: few; CDR3aa: CATSDPRTGANGYTF
v_gene: TRBV5-4; abundance: few; CDR3aa: CASSLVLAGGTDTQYF
v_gene: TRBV9; abundance: many; CDR3aa: CASSPGGSASGETQYF
v_gene: TRBV18; abundance: -; CDR3aa: CASSPGTSNSYEQYF
v_gene: TRBV4-3; abundance: few; CDR3aa: CASSLSLMNTGELFF
v_gene: TRBV7-3; abundance: few; CDR3aa: CASSAKTSGADTQYF
v_gene: TRBV6-5; abundance: few; CDR3aa: CASSLGGEGGNEKLFF
v_gene: TRBV12-3/TRBV12-4; abundance: -; CDR3aa: CASSPTSGGNEQFF
v_gene: TRBV28; abundance: -; CDR3aa: CASRLGQSGNTIYF
v_gene: TRBV12-2; abundance: -; CDR3aa: CASRLDRTGNTIYF
v_gene: TRBV9; abundance: many; CDR3aa: CASSSRPGGEAFF
v_gene: TRBV10-3; abundance: many; CDR3aa: CAIRGPRDTQYF
v_gene: TRBV11-1; abundance: few; CDR3aa: CASSRRDRAETQYF
v_gene: TRBV29-1; abundance: -; CDR3aa: CSAAKRTNEKLFF
v_gene: TRBV5-1; abundance: many; CDR3aa: CASSLGQGIETGELFF
v_gene: TRBV12-3/TRBV12-4; abundance: many; CDR3aa: CASRRDEKQYF
v_gene: TRBV29-1; abundance: few; CDR3aa: CSAPFGNEQFF
v_gene: TRBV20-1; abundance: -; CDR3aa: CSASRRGGDEAFF